Listed here are 23 T cell receptor beta chains from one sample, sequenced in a study of cytomegalovirus exposure and HLA in healthy donors. 13 Jbeta primers and 60 Vbeta primers were used for the PCR. Generated by immunoSEQ multiplex PCR, the TCRdb table keeps only in-frame clones and is missing some. The sample lists approximately 150,000 clones; about 80% were seen once. Sequenced input: PBMCs. The receptors were sampled from a woman in her 40s in good health and CMV-seronegative.

V and J are TRBV19 and TRBJ1-1; 8 bases match TRBD1. Trimming removed 10 bases from V and 3 bases from J; junction bases left unmatched: 10. This CDR3 has 14 residues. Germline CDR1 and CDR2: LNHDA and SQIVND (reference sequence). The DNA of the CDR3 is TGTGCCACTGGACAGGGCCTTGGTGACACTGAAGCTTTCTTT. It specifies CATGQGLGDTEAFF.

This chain connects TRBV25-1 to TRBJ2-2; 7 nucleotides agree with TRBD1. V was pared by 1 base and J by 1 base, with 0 bases of the junction left unmatched. Germline V lookup: CDR1 MGHDK, CDR2 SYGVNS. This CDR3 has 15 amino acids. CDR3 nucleotide sequence: TGTGCCAGCAGTGAATGGACAGGGAACACCGGGGAGCTGTTTTTT. Its translation: CASSEWTGNTGELFF.

This CDR3 is CSVSEGGRGNEQYF. CDR3 in DNA: TGCAGCGTATCTGAAGGGGGAAGAGGTAACGAGCAGTACTTC. The chain combines TRBV29-1 with TRBJ2-7; tentatively, D is TRBD1 (6 bases). Deletions cut 6 bases from V and 5 bases from J, with 20 bases between. Germline V lookup: CDR1 SQVTM, CDR2 ANQGSEA. The CDR3 has 14 residues.

The CDR3 loop is CASSFSLANVLTF. The CDR3 nucleotides are TGTGCCAGCAGTTTTTCCCTGGCCAACGTCCTGACTTTC. The chain couples TRBV28 to TRBJ2-6; D is unclear. There are 13 residues in the CDR3. Per the germline V gene, CDR1 is MDHEN and CDR2 is SYDVKM. V shed 3 bases and J shed 6 bases, with 6 bases lying between them.

The rearrangement links TRBV27 to TRBJ1-1; weak D call: TRBD1 (5 bases). Germline-derived CDR1 and CDR2 are MNHEY and SMNVEV (reference sequence). V shed 6 bases and J shed 2 bases, with 10 bases lying between them. The CDR3 extends over 13 amino acids. The CDR3 nucleotides are TGTGCCAGCAGCCTGACAGTTAACACTGAAGCTTTCTTT. The encoded protein is CASSLTVNTEAFF.

This rearrangement joins TRBV28 to TRBJ1-5, with D hard to call. Per the germline V gene, CDR1 is MDHEN and CDR2 is SYDVKM. V shed 6 bases and J shed 11 bases, with 23 bases lying between them. The CDR3 is 15 amino acids. The CDR3 nucleotides are TGTGCCAGCAGGGTGAATTTAGCTACGGGTTTAGCCCAGCATTTT. It translates to CASRVNLATGLAQHF.

The chain recombines TRBV7-2 with TRBJ2-7, with 7 bases matching TRBD1. Unmatched junction bases numbered 7, after V lost 5 bases and J lost 0 bases. The CDR3 contains 15 residues. Looked up from germline, CDR1 is SGHTA and CDR2 is FQGNSA. The CDR3 here is CASSRTGTASYEQYF. CDR3 DNA sequence: TGTGCCAGCAGCCGGACGGGGACAGCCTCCTACGAGCAGTACTTC. Filled out from reference TRBV7-2 and TRBJ2-7, the complete variable domain reads GAGVSQSPSNKVTEKGKDVELRCDPISGHTALYWYRQSLGQGLEFLIYFQGNSAPDKSGLPSDRFSAERTGGSVSTLTIQRTQQEDSAVYLCASSRTGTASYEQYFGPGTRLTVT.

The chain couples TRBV6-1 to TRBJ2-3; 11 bases are shared with TRBD2. The germline V gene encodes CDR1 MNHNS and CDR2 SASEGT. This CDR3 region has 15 residues. The ends lost 4 bases at V and 4 bases at J; junction bases unmatched: 4. As DNA, the CDR3 is TGTGCCAGCAGTGGACTAGCGGGACTCGCAGATACGCAGTATTTT. Its translation: CASSGLAGLADTQYF.

The chain's CDR3 is CASSFSGSREQYF. The CDR3 coding sequence is TGTGCCAGCAGCTTTAGTGGGAGCAGGGAGCAGTACTTC. The genes are TRBV11-3 and TRBJ2-7, with D possibly TRBD2 on 5 matching bases. The V gene lost 3 bases and the J gene lost 7 bases, with 13 bases spanning the gap. The CDR3 spans 13 residues. Germline-derived CDR1 and CDR2 are SGHNT and YENEEA.

The chain carries TRBV18 and TRBJ2-1; 10 positions agree with TRBD2. The length of the CDR3 is 15 residues. Germline lookup yields CDR1 KGHSH and CDR2 LQKENI. Unmatched junction bases numbered 9, after V lost 3 bases and J lost 10 bases. The CDR3 spells CASSPDQREGGEQFF. The CDR3 bases are TGTGCCAGCTCACCCGACCAGCGGGAGGGGGGGGAGCAGTTCTTC.

V and J are TRBV5-6 and TRBJ2-1; 9 nucleotides align to TRBD2. V was pared by 4 bases and J by 0 bases, with 2 bases of the junction left unmatched. The CDR3 covers 15 residues. Germline V lookup: CDR1 SGHDT, CDR2 YYEEEE. The CDR3 DNA reads TGTGCCAGCAGCCGCGGGGGGGACTCCTACAATGAGCAGTTCTTC. It encodes CASSRGGDSYNEQFF.

V gene TRBV11-2 combines with J gene TRBJ2-4; D may be TRBD2 (6 bases). CDR3 length: 15 residues. Germline V lookup: CDR1 SGHAT, CDR2 FQNNGV. Trimming left V 5 bases short and J 0 bases short, with 11 bases between. CDR3 residues: CASSPGRIAKNIQYF. The CDR3 DNA reads TGTGCCAGCAGCCCAGGGAGGATAGCCAAAAACATTCAGTACTTC. The variable domain in full, completed from reference TRBV11-2 and TRBJ2-4, reads EAGVAQSPRYKIIEKRQSVAFWCNPISGHATLYWYQQILGQGPKLLIQFQNNGVVDDSQLPKDRFSAERLKGVDSTLKIQPAKLEDSAVYLCASSPGRIAKNIQYFGAGTRLSVL.

This chain's CDR3 is CASSLGAGDSAYEQYF. The CDR3 coding sequence is TGTGCCAGCAGCTTAGGAGCGGGGGACAGTGCCTACGAGCAGTACTTC. V gene TRBV13 combines with J gene TRBJ2-7; a possible D gene is TRBD2 (8 bases). The CDR3 runs to 16 residues. Germline V gives CDR1 PRHDT, CDR2 FYEKMQ (reference sequence). The V end was cut by 0 bases, the J end by 2 bases, with 14 bases between.

The CDR3 is CASSSGLAGHTDTQYF. The CDR3 DNA reads as TGTGCCAGCAGCTCGGGACTAGCGGGACACACAGATACGCAGTATTTT. V is TRBV5-4 and J is TRBJ2-3; 13 bases align to TRBD2. The CDR3 has 16 residues. V dropped 3 bases and J dropped 2; count of bases not matched to a gene: 3. The germline CDR1 and CDR2 sequences are SGHNT and YYREEE (reference sequence). The whole variable domain, remainder taken from reference TRBV5-4 and TRBJ2-3, is ETGVTQSPTHLIKTRGQQVTLRCSSQSGHNTVSWYQQALGQGPQFIFQYYREEENGRGNFPPRFSGLQFPNYSSELNVNALELDDSALYLCASSSGLAGHTDTQYFGPGTRLTVL.

The genes are TRBV4-2 and TRBJ2-1; 15 positions agree with TRBD2. The CDR3 is 15 amino acids. V trimming: 4 bases; J trimming: 9 bases; junction bases outside the gene matches: 4. From germline, CDR1 is LGHNA and CDR2 YNFKEQ. The CDR3 sequence is CASSLGLAGGGEQFF. CDR3 DNA sequence: TGTGCCAGCAGCCTGGGACTAGCGGGAGGAGGTGAGCAGTTCTTC.

This clone was detected only a few times. CDR3 DNA: TGTGCCTGGACCCTAGGAGGGGCCGATGGGGAGCTGTTTTTT. This translates into CAWTLGGADGELFF. The chain employs TRBV30 and TRBJ2-2; weak D call: TRBD2 (6 bases). CDR1 and CDR2 from the germline V gene are GTSNPN and SVGIG (reference sequence). Trimming removed 4 bases from V and 8 bases from J, with 17 bases in between. This CDR3 is built from 14 residues.

This clone has only one observation. The chain couples TRBV7-9 to TRBJ2-6; a possible D gene is TRBD2 (6 bases). CDR1 and CDR2 (germline): SEHNR, FQNEAQ (reference sequence). This CDR3 contains 17 residues. The V gene lost 1 base and the J gene lost 3 bases, with 13 bases spanning the gap. CDR3 DNA sequence: TGTGCCAGCAGCTTAGACTTTTCCGGGGGTGGGGCCAACGTCCTGACTTTC. Amino acids: CASSLDFSGGGANVLTF.

About this clone: The same CDR3 can be traced to other DNA sequences in this sample. The chain has TRBV4-1 and TRBJ1-6; the D is unclear. Germline assignment: CDR1 MGHRA and CDR2 YSYEKL. CDR3 size: 16 residues. V gave up 5 bases and J gave up 0 bases, with 11 bases separating them. The CDR3: CASSEAGSSYNSPLHF. Written as DNA, the CDR3 is TGCGCCAGCAGCGAGGCCGGGTCCTCCTATAATTCACCCCTCCACTTT.

The chain combines TRBV9 with TRBJ2-1; 7 positions agree with TRBD2. The CDR3 sequence is 15 residues long. V dropped 2 bases and J dropped 0; count of bases not matched to a gene: 2. Germline assignment: CDR1 SGDLS and CDR2 YYNGEE. The CDR3 loop reads CASSVSGPSYNEQFF. The CDR3 coding sequence is TGTGCCAGCAGCGTTAGCGGGCCCTCCTACAATGAGCAGTTCTTC.

The V and J genes are TRBV5-1 and TRBJ1-6; 10 positions match TRBD1. The CDR3 extends over 16 amino acids. Trimming cost V 4 bases and J 8 bases; bases outside gene matches: 9. The V gene's germline CDR1 is SGHRS and CDR2 YFSETQ. CDR3 region: CASSPMTGGMDSPLHF. The CDR3 nucleotides read TGCGCCAGCAGCCCCATGACAGGGGGCATGGATTCACCCCTCCACTTT. The variable domain in full, with the rest retrieved from reference TRBV5-1 and TRBJ1-6, is KAGVTQTPRYLIKTRGQQVTLSCSPISGHRSVSWYQQTPGQGLQFLFEYFSETQRNKGNFPGRFSGRQFSNSRSEMNVSTLELGDSALYLCASSPMTGGMDSPLHFGNGTRLTVT.

J is TRBJ2-1 and V is TRBV5-4; 10 bases are a match to TRBD2. Per the germline V gene, CDR1 is SGHNT and CDR2 is YYREEE (reference sequence). Losses at the gene ends were 4 bases for V and 3 bases for J; bases not matched to a gene: 13. The CDR3 sequence is 18 residues long. As DNA, the CDR3 is TGTGCCAGCAGCCCCGGCTCGCGGAGCGGGAGGGTCTACAATGAGCAGTTCTTC. Encoded protein: CASSPGSRSGRVYNEQFF.

This clone was seen only once. The chain couples TRBV19 to TRBJ1-2, with TRBD1 identical over 7 bases. CDR1 and CDR2 from the germline V gene are LNHDA and SQIVND (reference sequence). CDR3 size: 11 residues. Trimming at V came to 10 bases and at J to 6 bases, leaving 5 bases not matched to a gene. This chain's CDR3 is CATYRGDGYTF. CDR3 DNA: TGTGCCACCTACAGGGGCGATGGCTACACCTTC. Full variable domain (missing parts from reference TRBV19 and TRBJ1-2): DGGITQSPKYLFRKEGQNVTLSCEQNLNHDAMYWYRQDPGQGLRLIYYSQIVNDFQKGDIAEGYSVSREKKESFPLTVTSAQKNPTAFYLCATYRGDGYTFGSGTRLTVV.

This sequence joins TRBV9 and TRBJ2-7, with TRBD1 identical over 8 bases. CDR1 SGDLS and CDR2 YYNGEE come from the germline V gene. The CDR3 has 15 residues. The J segment lost 1 base and the V segment lost 3 bases, leaving 6 bases of the junction unmatched. The CDR3 DNA reads TGTGCCAGCAGCGCCGGGACAGGCCCTTCCTACGAGCAGTACTTC. This gives the protein CASSAGTGPSYEQYF.